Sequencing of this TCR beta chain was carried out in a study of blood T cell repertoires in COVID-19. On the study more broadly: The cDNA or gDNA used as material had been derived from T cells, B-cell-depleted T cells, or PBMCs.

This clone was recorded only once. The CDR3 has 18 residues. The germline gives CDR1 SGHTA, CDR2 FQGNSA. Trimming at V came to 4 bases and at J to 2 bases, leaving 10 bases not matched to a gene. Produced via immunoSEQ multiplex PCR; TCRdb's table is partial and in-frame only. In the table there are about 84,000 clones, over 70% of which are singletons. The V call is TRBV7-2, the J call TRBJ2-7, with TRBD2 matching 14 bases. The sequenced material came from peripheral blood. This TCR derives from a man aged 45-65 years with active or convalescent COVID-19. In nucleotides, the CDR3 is TGTGCCAGCAGCTCGGGGACTAGCGGGGGCCCCAAGGCCTACGAGCAGTACTTC. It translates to CASSSGTSGGPKAYEQYF.